This passage covers 8 T cell receptor beta chains from one sample sequenced in a study of cytomegalovirus exposure and HLA in healthy donors. Use of 60 Vbeta and 13 Jbeta primers characterized the PCR. Measured with immunoSEQ multiplex PCR; TCRdb has only the in-frame clones, and not every one. The sample lists 160,000 or so clones, about 72% seen once, with approximately 3.7% in the top ten. Sample: PBMCs. These receptors came from a man aged 25 to 40 in good health and CMV-seropositive.

The V and J genes are TRBV6-1 and TRBJ2-5; 10 nucleotides agree with TRBD2. The CDR3 sequence is 14 residues long. V trimming: 7 bases; J trimming: 4 bases; junction bases outside the gene matches: 6. Germline V gives CDR1 MNHNS, CDR2 SASEGT. CDR3 bases: TGTGCCAGCATCTCACTAGCGGGGAGAGAGACCCAGTACTTC. Amino acids: CASISLAGRETQYF.

The rearrangement joins TRBV18 to TRBJ2-7; D perhaps matches TRBD2 (6 bases). CDR1 is KGHSH, CDR2 LQKENI, per germline. The CDR3 has 15 residues. Deletions cut 1 base from V and 1 base from J, with 11 bases between. CDR3 sequence: CASSPRDGGSYEQYF. CDR3 sequence (DNA): TGTGCCAGCTCACCACGGGACGGGGGTTCCTACGAGCAGTACTTC.

V usage is TRBV30 and J usage is TRBJ2-7; D perhaps matches TRBD1 (5 bases). Germline V CDR1 and CDR2: GTSNPN, SVGIG (reference sequence). V gave up 0 bases and J gave up 6 bases, with 18 bases separating them. The CDR3 loop spans 15 amino acids. The DNA of the CDR3 is TGTGCCTGGAGTGTACAGGAGAGACCTTACTCCGAGCAGTACTTC. Translation: CAWSVQERPYSEQYF. The variable domain in full, with the rest retrieved from reference TRBV30 and TRBJ2-7, is SQTIHQWPATLVQPVGSPLSLECTVEGTSNPNLYWYRQAAGRGLQLLFYSVGIGQISSEVPQNLSASRPQDRQFILSSKKLLLSDSGFYLCAWSVQERPYSEQYFGPGTRLTVT.

The chain carries TRBV7-9 and TRBJ2-3, with 9 bases identical to TRBD2. The CDR3 length is 16 residues. The junction had 9 bases not matched to a gene; V was cut back by 4 bases and J by 4 bases. Germline V gene sequence: CDR1 SEHNR, CDR2 FQNEAQ (reference sequence). This CDR3 reads CASSSLLGGGADTQYF. The CDR3 DNA sequence: TGTGCCAGCAGCTCCCTCCTTGGCGGGGGGGCAGATACGCAGTATTTT.

The genes are TRBV4-2 and TRBJ2-1; TRBD2 agrees at 13 bases. This CDR3 is built from 16 residues. V lost 3 bases and J lost 6; bases outside the gene matches: 5. The germline V gene encodes CDR1 LGHNA and CDR2 YNFKEQ. CDR3 sequence (DNA): TGTGCCAGCAGCCACATGGGGACTAGCGGGGTCAATGAGCAGTTCTTC. It encodes CASSHMGTSGVNEQFF.

The J gene is TRBJ1-2, the V gene TRBV6-5; possible D gene TRBD1, 5 bases. V gave up 1 base and J gave up 5 bases, with 11 bases separating them. The CDR3 spans 14 residues. CDR1 MNHEY and CDR2 SVGAGI come from the germline V gene. The CDR3, as DNA: TGTGCCAGCAGTTACTGGAGGGGTAATTATGGCTACACCTTC. Translated: CASSYWRGNYGYTF.

This clone was seen once. The chain links TRBV27 to TRBJ1-5; D is unclear. V lost 2 bases, J lost 6 bases, and 8 bases lay in between. The CDR3 consists of 13 residues. Germline V lookup: CDR1 MNHEY, CDR2 SMNVEV (reference sequence). Written as DNA, the CDR3 is TGTGCCAGCAGTTTAAGTAGGAGTCAGCCCCAGCATTTT. It codes for CASSLSRSQPQHF.

This clone occurred once. This chain links TRBV7-9 with TRBJ2-4, with 7 bases aligning to TRBD1. The CDR3 spans 15 residues. V was pared by 4 bases and J by 9 bases, with 12 bases of the junction left unmatched. CDR1 SEHNR and CDR2 FQNEAQ come from the germline V gene (reference sequence). CDR3 residues: CASSSETGWIGIQYF. The CDR3 region has the DNA TGTGCCAGCAGCTCAGAGACAGGGTGGATCGGCATTCAGTACTTC.